This entry is about one T cell receptor (beta chain). The antigen is not known. The data derive from a study of CD8+ T cells in alopecia areata. Study findings and constraints: Clonality exceeded that of normal scalp in lesional scalp, most notably in alopecia totalis/universalis. Mouse data revealed clearer TCR sharing than patient data did, a gap possibly tied to HLA. Sequencing of scalp samples also includes resident alphabeta T cells from normal skin.

Following extraction, RNA underwent reverse transcription to cDNA, which served as the sequencing template. Sequencing was performed with immunoSEQ multiplex PCR; in TCRdb, only in-frame clones are kept and a portion is missing. The sample holds about 110,000 clones, roughly 64% seen once. Germline loops: CDR1 MNHEY, CDR2 SVGAGI. V lost 6 bases, J lost 0 bases, and 8 bases lay in between. The CDR3 is 13 amino acids. PBMC-derived CD4+ and CD8+ T cells were sorted. The rearrangement joins TRBV6-5 to TRBJ1-1, with D hard to call. Sequences were obtained from CD8+ T cells sorted from blood. The TCR comes from a human donor in good health. CDR3 bases: TGTGCCAGCAGAATTGGCATGAACACTGAAGCTTTCTTT. Its translation is CASRIGMNTEAFF.